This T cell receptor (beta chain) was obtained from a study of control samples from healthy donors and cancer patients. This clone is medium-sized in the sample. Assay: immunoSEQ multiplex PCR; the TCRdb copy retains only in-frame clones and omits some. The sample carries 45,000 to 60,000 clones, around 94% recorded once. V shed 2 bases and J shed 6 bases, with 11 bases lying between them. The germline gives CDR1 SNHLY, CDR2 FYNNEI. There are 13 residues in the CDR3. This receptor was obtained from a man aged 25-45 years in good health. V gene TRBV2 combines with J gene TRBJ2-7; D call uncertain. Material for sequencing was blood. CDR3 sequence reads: CASSEMSLPEQYF. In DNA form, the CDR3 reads TGTGCCAGCAGTGAAATGTCTCTTCCCGAGCAGTACTTC.